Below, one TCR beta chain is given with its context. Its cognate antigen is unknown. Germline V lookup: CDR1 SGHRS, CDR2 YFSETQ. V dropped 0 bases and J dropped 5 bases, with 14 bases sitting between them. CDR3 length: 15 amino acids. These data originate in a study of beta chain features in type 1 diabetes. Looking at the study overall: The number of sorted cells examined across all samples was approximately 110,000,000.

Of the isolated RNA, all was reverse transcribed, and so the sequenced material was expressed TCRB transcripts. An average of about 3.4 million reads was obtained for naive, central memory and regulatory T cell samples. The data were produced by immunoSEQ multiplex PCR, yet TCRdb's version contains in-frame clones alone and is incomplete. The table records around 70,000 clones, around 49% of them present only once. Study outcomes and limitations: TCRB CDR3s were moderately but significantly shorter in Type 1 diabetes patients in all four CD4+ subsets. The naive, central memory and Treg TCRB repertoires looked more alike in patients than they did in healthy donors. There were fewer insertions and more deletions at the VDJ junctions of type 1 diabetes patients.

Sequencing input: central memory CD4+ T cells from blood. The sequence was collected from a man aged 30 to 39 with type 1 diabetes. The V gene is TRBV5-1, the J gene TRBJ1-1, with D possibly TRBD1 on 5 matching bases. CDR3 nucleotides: TGCGCCAGCAGCTTGGGAACGGGGGGATTTACTGAAGCTTTCTTT. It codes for CASSLGTGGFTEAFF.